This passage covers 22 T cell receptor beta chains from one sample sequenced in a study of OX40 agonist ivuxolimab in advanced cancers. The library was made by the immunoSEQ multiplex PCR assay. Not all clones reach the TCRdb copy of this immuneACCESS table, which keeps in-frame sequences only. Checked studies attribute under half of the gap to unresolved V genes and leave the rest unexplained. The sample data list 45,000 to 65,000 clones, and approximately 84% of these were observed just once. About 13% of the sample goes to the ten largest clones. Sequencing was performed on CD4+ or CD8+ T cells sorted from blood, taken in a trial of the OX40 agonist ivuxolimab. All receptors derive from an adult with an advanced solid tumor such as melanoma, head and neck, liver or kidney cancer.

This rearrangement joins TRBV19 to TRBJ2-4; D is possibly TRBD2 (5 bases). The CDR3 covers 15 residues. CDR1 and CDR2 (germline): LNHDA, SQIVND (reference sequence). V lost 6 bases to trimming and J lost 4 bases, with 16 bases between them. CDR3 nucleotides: TGTGCCAGTAGCCATGACGGGGTGGGGAAAAACATTCAGTACTTC. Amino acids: CASSHDGVGKNIQYF.

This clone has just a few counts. The CDR3 coding sequence is TGTGCCAGCAGCCCGCAACAAAACTACGAGCAGTACTTC. Its protein is CASSPQQNYEQYF. This chain links TRBV9 with TRBJ2-7, with D uncertain. The V gene lost 4 bases and the J gene lost 3 bases, with 11 bases spanning the gap. The CDR3 spans 13 residues. Germline V gene data show CDR1 as SGDLS and CDR2 as YYNGEE. The full variable domain, its missing parts supplied by reference TRBV9 and TRBJ2-7, is DSGVTQTPKHLITATGQRVTLRCSPRSGDLSVYWYQQSLDQGLQFLIQYYNGEERAKGNILERFSAQQFPDLHSELNLSSLELGDSALYFCASSPQQNYEQYFGPGTRLTVT.

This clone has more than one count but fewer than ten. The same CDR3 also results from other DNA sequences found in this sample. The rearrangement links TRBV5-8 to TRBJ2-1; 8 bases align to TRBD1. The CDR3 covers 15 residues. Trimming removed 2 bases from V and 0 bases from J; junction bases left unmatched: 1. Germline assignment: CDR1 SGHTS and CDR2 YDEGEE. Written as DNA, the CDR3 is TGTGCCAGCAGCTTACAGGGGGGCTCCTACAATGAGCAGTTCTTC. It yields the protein CASSLQGGSYNEQFF. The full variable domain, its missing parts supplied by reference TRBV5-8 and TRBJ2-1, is EAGVTQSPTHLIKTRGQQATLRCSPISGHTSVYWYQQALGLGLQFLLWYDEGEERNRGNFPPRFSGRQFPNYSSELNVNALELEDSALYLCASSLQGGSYNEQFFGPGTRLTVL.

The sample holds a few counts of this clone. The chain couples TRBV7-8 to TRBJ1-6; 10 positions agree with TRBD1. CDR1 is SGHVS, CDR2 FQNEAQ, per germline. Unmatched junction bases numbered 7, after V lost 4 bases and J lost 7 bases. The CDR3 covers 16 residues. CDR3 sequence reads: CASSSRDRGSNSPLHF. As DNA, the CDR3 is TGTGCCAGCAGCTCCAGGGACAGGGGCAGCAATTCACCCCTCCACTTT.

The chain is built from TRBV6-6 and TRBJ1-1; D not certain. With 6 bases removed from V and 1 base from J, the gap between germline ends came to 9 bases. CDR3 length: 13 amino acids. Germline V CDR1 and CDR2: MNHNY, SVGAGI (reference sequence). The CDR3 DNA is TGTGCCAGCAGGCAGGATTGGAACACTGAAGCTTTCTTT. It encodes CASRQDWNTEAFF.

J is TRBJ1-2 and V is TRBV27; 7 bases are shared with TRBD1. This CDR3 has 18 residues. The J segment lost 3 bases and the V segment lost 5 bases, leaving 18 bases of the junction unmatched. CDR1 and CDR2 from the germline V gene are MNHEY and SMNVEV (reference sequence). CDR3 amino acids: CASSTLFLGDRADYGYTF. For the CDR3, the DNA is TGTGCCAGCAGTACCCTTTTTTTGGGAGACAGGGCGGACTATGGCTACACCTTC.

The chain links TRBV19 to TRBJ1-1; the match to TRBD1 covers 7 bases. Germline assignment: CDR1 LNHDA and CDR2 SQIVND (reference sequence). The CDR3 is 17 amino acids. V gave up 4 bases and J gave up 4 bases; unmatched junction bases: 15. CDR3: CASSTDRHGGSGTEAFF. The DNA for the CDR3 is TGTGCCAGTAGTACGGACAGGCATGGGGGGAGCGGCACTGAAGCTTTCTTT.

In DNA, the CDR3 is TGTGCCAGCAGTTTCGGCGGGGATAACTATGGCTACACCTTC. Translation gives CASSFGGDNYGYTF. The V gene is TRBV28, the J gene TRBJ1-2; no clear D gene. The CDR3 runs 14 residues. Trimming cost V 3 bases and J 1 base, with 9 bases left between them. CDR1 is MDHEN, CDR2 SYDVKM, per germline.

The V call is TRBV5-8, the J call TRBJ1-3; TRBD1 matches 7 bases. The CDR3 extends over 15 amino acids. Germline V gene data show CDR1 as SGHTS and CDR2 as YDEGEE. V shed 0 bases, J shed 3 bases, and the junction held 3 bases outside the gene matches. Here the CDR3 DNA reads TGTGCCAGCAGCTTGGAGGGGGCGGGTGGAAACACCATATATTTT. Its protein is CASSLEGAGGNTIYF.

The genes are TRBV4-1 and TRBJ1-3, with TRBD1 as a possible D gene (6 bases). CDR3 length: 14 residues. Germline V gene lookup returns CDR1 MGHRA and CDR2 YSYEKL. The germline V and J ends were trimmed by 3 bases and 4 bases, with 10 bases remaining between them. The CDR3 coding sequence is TGCGCCAGCAGCCAGGCAGGGGTAGGAAACACCATATATTTT. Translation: CASSQAGVGNTIYF.

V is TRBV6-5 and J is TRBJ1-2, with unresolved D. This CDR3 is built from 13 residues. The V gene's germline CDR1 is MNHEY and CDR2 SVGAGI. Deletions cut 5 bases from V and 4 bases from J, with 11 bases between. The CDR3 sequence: CASSDREGYGYTF. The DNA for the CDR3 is TGTGCCAGCAGTGATAGGGAAGGCTATGGCTACACCTTC.

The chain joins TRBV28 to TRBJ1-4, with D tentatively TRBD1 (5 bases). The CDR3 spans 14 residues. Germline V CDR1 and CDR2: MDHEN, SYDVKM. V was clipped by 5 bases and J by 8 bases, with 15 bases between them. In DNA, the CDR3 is TGTGCCAGCAGTCTAGGGACTTTTGCGGAAAAACTGTTTTTT. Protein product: CASSLGTFAEKLFF.

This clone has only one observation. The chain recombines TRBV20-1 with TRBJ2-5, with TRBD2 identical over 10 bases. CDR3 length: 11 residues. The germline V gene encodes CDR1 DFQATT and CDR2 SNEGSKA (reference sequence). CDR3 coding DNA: TGCAGCGGACTAGCGGAAGAGACCCAGTACTTC. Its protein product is CSGLAEETQYF.

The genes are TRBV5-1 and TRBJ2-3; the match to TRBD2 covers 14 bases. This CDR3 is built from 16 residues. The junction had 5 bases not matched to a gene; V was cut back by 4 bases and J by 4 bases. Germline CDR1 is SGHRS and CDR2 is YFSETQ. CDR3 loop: CASSPQGLAGADTQYF. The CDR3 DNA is TGCGCCAGCAGCCCCCAGGGACTAGCGGGGGCAGATACGCAGTATTTT.

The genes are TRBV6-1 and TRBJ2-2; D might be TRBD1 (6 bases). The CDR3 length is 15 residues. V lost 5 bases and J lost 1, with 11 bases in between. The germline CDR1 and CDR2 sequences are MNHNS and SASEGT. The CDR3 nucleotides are TGTGCCAGCAGTACCGGGACATTGAACACCGGGGAGCTGTTTTTT. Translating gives CASSTGTLNTGELFF.

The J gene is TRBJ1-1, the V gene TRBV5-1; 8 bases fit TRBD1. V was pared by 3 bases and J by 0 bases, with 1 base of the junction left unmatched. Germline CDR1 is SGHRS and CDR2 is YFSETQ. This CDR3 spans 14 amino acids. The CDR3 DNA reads TGCGCCAGCAGCTCGACAGGGGTGAACACTGAAGCTTTCTTT. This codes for CASSSTGVNTEAFF.

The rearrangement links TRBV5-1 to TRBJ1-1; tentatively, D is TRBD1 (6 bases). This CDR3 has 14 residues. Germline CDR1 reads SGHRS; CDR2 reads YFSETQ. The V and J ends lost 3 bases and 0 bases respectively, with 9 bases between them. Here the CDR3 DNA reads TGCGCCAGCAGCTCCGGACAGATGAACACTGAAGCTTTCTTT. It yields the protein CASSSGQMNTEAFF.

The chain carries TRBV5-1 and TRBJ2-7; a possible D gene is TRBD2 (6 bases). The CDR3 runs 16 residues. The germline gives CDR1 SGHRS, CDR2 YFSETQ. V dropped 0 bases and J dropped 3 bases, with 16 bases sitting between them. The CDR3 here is CASSLAGGEVYYEQYF. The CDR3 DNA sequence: TGCGCCAGCAGCTTGGCCGGGGGAGAGGTTTACTACGAGCAGTACTTC.

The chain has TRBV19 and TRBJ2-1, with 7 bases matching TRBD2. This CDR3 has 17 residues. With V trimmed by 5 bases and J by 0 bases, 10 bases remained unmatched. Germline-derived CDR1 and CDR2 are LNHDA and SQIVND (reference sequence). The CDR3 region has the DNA TGTGCCAGTAGTGATCCGGGGGGAAGGTCCTCCTACAATGAGCAGTTCTTC. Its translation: CASSDPGGRSSYNEQFF. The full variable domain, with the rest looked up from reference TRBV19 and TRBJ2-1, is DGGITQSPKYLFRKEGQNVTLSCEQNLNHDAMYWYRQDPGQGLRLIYYSQIVNDFQKGDIAEGYSVSREKKESFPLTVTSAQKNPTAFYLCASSDPGGRSSYNEQFFGPGTRLTVL.

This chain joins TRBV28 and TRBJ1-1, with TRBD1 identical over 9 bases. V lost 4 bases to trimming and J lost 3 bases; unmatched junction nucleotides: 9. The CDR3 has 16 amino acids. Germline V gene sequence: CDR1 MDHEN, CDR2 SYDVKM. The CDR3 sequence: CASSSPTGTGHTEAFF. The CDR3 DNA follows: TGTGCCAGCAGTTCGCCCACCGGGACAGGGCACACTGAAGCTTTCTTT.

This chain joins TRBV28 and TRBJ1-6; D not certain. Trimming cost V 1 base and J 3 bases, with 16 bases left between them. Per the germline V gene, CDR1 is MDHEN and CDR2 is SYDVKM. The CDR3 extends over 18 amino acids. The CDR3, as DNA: TGTGCCAGCAGTTTATACCGGATGGGGTCTTACTATAATTCACCCCTCCACTTT. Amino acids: CASSLYRMGSYYNSPLHF.

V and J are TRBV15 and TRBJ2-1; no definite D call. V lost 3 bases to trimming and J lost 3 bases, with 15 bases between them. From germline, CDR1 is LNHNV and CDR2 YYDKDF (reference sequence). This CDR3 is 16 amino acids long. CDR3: CATSSAVSGLYNEQFF. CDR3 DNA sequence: TGTGCCACCAGCAGTGCCGTTTCGGGCCTCTACAATGAGCAGTTCTTC.